In this sample, the clone carrying this T cell receptor beta chain turned up many times. This record comes from a study of regulatory T cells in long-lasting Graves disease. iRepertoire HTBI primers and Arm-PCR of CDR3 regions built TCR beta libraries. TCRdb redid the calling of the multiplex PCR reads with MiXCR, one entry per CDR3 protein. Of about 200,000 distinct CDR3 sequences detected, roughly a fifth appear once; the ten largest clones hold around 11%. The time point here: newly diagnosed GD, antithyroid drugs for less than 3 months. Extracted RNA from PBMCs served as the source of the TCR library. This CDR3 spans 16 amino acids. Germline V gives CDR1 MNHNS, CDR2 SASEGT. The V and J ends lost 6 bases and 6 bases, in that order; junction bases with no gene match: 6. These sequences were also reported in another study, on T cells in Graves' hyperthyroidism and ophthalmopathy. From that paper: Stable disease denoted Graves' hyperthyroidism without ophthalmopathy progression within 18 months.

The clonotype originates from a woman aged 25-40 years with Graves disease. Source: peripheral blood mononuclear cells (PBMCs), taken at new diagnosis, from a patient treated with antithyroid drugs. V gene TRBV6-1 combines with J gene TRBJ2-2; 14 positions agree with TRBD2. The CDR3 sequence: CASRGTSGRGPGELFF. CDR3 in DNA: TGTGCCAGCAGGGGGACTAGCGGGAGAGGGCCCGGGGAGCTGTTTTTT.